This T cell receptor (beta chain) is from a study of blood T cell repertoires in COVID-19 (dated by TCRdb to the early 2020s). With respect to the entire study: For ImmuneRACE Cohort 3, a participant was defined as recovered based on two consecutive negative NP/OP PCR tests, clearance by a healthcare professional, or resolution of symptoms. A de-identified subject ID, COVID-19 status, age in years and sex were almost always included in the sample metadata. Samples came from the ongoing ImmuneRACE study (first 160 participants) plus 1,254 subjects from 6 global collaborators. The material from the prospective study consisted of cDNA or gDNA derived from T cells, B-cell-depleted T cells, or PBMCs. Collaborator samples came from the United States, Italy and Spain and covered acute and convalescent phases of COVID-19. The repertoires were released in a freely available public database meant as a resource for research on the immune response to SARS-CoV-2. The dataset comprised deeply sampled blood TCRbeta repertoires from subjects exposed to, actively infected with, or recovered from COVID-19. Where available, HLA class I and class II types were taken from metadata supplied by the sample provider and were not determined by assay-based typing.

Deletion took 2 bases off V and 1 base off J, with a span of 6 bases between the germline ends. CDR3 length: 13 amino acids, cysteine to phenylalanine. Kept here is only the CDR3 DNA, which spans 39 bases and is read in frame from base 1. According to the germline V gene (reference sequence), CDR1 reads SGHKS and CDR2 reads YYEKEE. The paper's findings and limits, for the study overall: The amount of clinical and demographic metadata varied by source and participant and was provided uncurated.

This clone was recorded only once. The target of this receptor is not known. It has no much larger one-base neighbor in the sample; base qualities were not kept. Participants in the prospective study were enrolled through a virtual design, were aged about 18 to 89 years, and lived in approximately 24 United States geographic areas. Cohort assignment in the prospective study relied on participant-reported clinical history from a screening survey and a study questionnaire. Each participant in the prospective study had whole blood, serum and a nasopharyngeal or oropharyngeal swab collected by mobile phlebotomists. Prospective study participants could optionally give additional blood draws and questionnaires over an approximately two-month period. Before DNA extraction, prospective study blood samples were shipped either frozen or at room temperature. TCRbeta CDR3 regions were amplified from genomic DNA by means of the immunoSEQ Assay, a bias-controlled multiplex PCR. Concerning the study's data processing: Nucleated cell counts per sample were estimated from amplification of reference gene primers within the assay. To quantify the absolute abundance of each unique TCRbeta CDR3 rearrangement, sequence reads were collapsed and filtered. For each sample, productive Simpson clonality was calculated as the square root of Simpson's diversity index across productive rearrangements. In TCRdb, the immuneACCESS table is reduced to in-frame sequences with V and J assigned. These tables do not hold every clone; where another copy was compared, an unresolved V gene accounts for under half, and the others remain unexplained. That table supplies the V and J calls and clone size; D and trimming were determined from the DNA. The sample table lists 200,000 to 250,000 clones, 86% of them with a count of one. Of the sample, approximately 3.3% falls within the top ten clones.

The receptor comes from a woman aged 50 to 65 in a cohort exposed to, infected with or recovered from COVID-19 (not recorded which). The chain uses TRBV5-5 and TRBJ1-2, with no reliable assignment of the D segment. The sample taken for sequencing was PBMCs or T cells enriched from blood (not recorded which). CDR3 region: CASSFRGNYGYTF. Read as DNA, the sequence is TGTGCCAGCAGCTTCCGGGGTAACTATGGCTACACCTTC.